The rows below give T cell receptor beta chains drawn from one sample of a study of blood T cell repertoires in COVID-19. Assay: immunoSEQ multiplex PCR; the TCRdb copy retains only in-frame clones and omits some. The table has about 190,000 clones, approximately 84% seen once. The sequenced material came from peripheral blood. These receptors originate from a woman between 70 and 85 years old with active or convalescent COVID-19. Both conserved end residues are part of each CDR3. Fields, in order: J gene, clone size, D gene, V gene, CDR3 protein, CDR3 DNA. A D gene is named only where the DNA matches it firmly. The size of a clone is reported for some rows only, either as once, few or many, or as a class for expanded clones.

TRBJ2-7	-	-	TRBV6-6	CASSYTTTGSYEQYF	TGTGCCAGCAGTTACACCACTACGGGATCCTACGAGCAGTACTTC
TRBJ1-1	-	-	TRBV18	CASSPRLPGAGFTEAFF	TGTGCCAGCTCACCAAGATTGCCAGGGGCAGGGTTCACTGAAGCTTTCTTT
TRBJ2-5	-	-	TRBV15	CATSRVDRKQETQYF	TGTGCCACCAGCAGAGTTGACAGGAAACAAGAGACCCAGTACTTC
TRBJ2-3	-	TRBD2	TRBV6-5	CASSYGTSGSQGTQYF	TGTGCCAGCAGTTACGGGACTAGCGGGTCCCAGGGCACGCAGTATTTT
TRBJ2-3	few	TRBD1	TRBV5-4	CASSGGQISTDTQYF	TGTGCCAGCAGCGGGGGACAGATAAGCACAGATACGCAGTATTTT
TRBJ2-1	-	TRBD2	TRBV24-1	CATSEGYGLATPYNEQFF	TGTGCCACCAGTGAGGGGTACGGACTAGCGACCCCTTACAATGAGCAGTTCTTC
TRBJ2-2	-	-	TRBV12-3/TRBV12-4	CASSINTGELFF	TGTGCCAGCAGTATAAACACCGGGGAGCTGTTTTTT
TRBJ2-1	-	-	TRBV12-5	CASGFSVGVHEQFF	TGTGCTAGTGGTTTCAGTGTGGGAGTTCATGAGCAGTTCTTC
TRBJ1-4	-	-	TRBV4-1	CASSQGSARTNEKLFF	TGCGCCAGCAGCCAAGGCAGCGCCCGAACTAATGAAAAACTGTTTTTT
TRBJ1-6	-	-	TRBV4-2	CASSLTTNSPLHF	TGTGCCAGCAGCCTAACAACGAATTCACCCCTCCACTTT
TRBJ2-3	-	TRBD2	TRBV7-9	CASSFTGLVTDTQYF	TGTGCCAGCAGCTTTACGGGACTAGTAACAGATACGCAGTATTTT
TRBJ2-1	-	-	TRBV10-2	CASSPGGYNEQFF	TGCGCCAGCAGCCCTGGCGGCTACAATGAGCAGTTCTTC
TRBJ2-7	-	TRBD1	TRBV28	CASSPPGQLISYEQYF	TGTGCCAGCAGTCCGCCGGGACAGCTAATCTCCTACGAGCAGTACTTC
TRBJ2-7	-	TRBD1	TRBV7-9	CASSLPGQGVQYF	TGTGCCAGCAGCTTACCGGGACAGGGGGTGCAGTACTTC
TRBJ1-1	-	-	TRBV28	CASSFSGQVNTEAFF	TGTGCCAGCAGTTTCTCTGGGCAGGTCAACACTGAAGCTTTCTTT
TRBJ1-2	many	TRBD1	TRBV28	CASSSGGRFYGYTF	TGTGCCAGCAGTTCAGGGGGACGTTTCTATGGCTACACCTTC
TRBJ2-1	-	-	TRBV9	CASSVGQNSYNEQFF	TGTGCCAGCAGCGTAGGGCAGAACTCCTACAATGAGCAGTTCTTC
TRBJ2-7	-	-	TRBV19	CASSISRTAYEQYF	TGTGCCAGTAGTATATCGAGGACAGCCTACGAGCAGTACTTC
TRBJ1-2	-	TRBD1	TRBV7-9	CASSWGGQGNYGYTF	TGTGCCAGCAGCTGGGGGGGACAGGGGAACTATGGCTACACCTTC
TRBJ1-1	-	TRBD1	TRBV19	CASSTTGVDPEAFF	TGTGCCAGTAGTACCACAGGGGTTGACCCTGAAGCTTTCTTT
TRBJ2-7	-	TRBD2	TRBV5-3	CARSLSGTRVGEQYF	TGTGCCAGAAGCCTCTCCGGGACTAGGGTCGGCGAGCAGTACTTC
TRBJ1-1	once	-	TRBV4-1	CASSLTVNTEAFF	TGCGCCAGCAGCCTAACAGTGAACACTGAAGCTTTCTTT
TRBJ1-1	-	TRBD1	TRBV9	CANRTTTLGQGGSEAFF	TGTGCCAACAGAACTACTACCTTGGGGCAGGGGGGATCTGAAGCTTTCTTT